This entry lists 3 T cell receptor beta chains sequenced from one sample in a study of blood T cell repertoires in COVID-19. Sequenced by immunoSEQ multiplex PCR; TCRdb stores in-frame clones only, minus some. The sample comprises 150,000 to 200,000 clones, around four fifths of which are singletons, and nearly 8% rests with the top ten. The specimen sequenced was PBMCs or T cells enriched from blood (not recorded which). Receptor source: a woman between 45 and 60 years old who had recovered from COVID-19.

J is TRBJ2-5 and V is TRBV5-8, with 14 bases fitting TRBD2. This CDR3 has 16 amino acids. Per germline, CDR1 SGHTS and CDR2 YDEGEE. After removal of 5 bases from V and 7 bases from J, the junction contained 10 bases not matched to a gene. The CDR3 spells CASRYGTSGGLGTQYF. DNA for the CDR3: TGTGCCAGCAGATACGGGACTAGCGGGGGCCTCGGGACCCAGTACTTC.

The chain joins TRBV27 to TRBJ1-2; D call uncertain. This CDR3 has 13 amino acids. Looked up from germline, CDR1 is MNHEY and CDR2 is SMNVEV (reference sequence). Trimming pared 6 bases from V and 1 base from J, leaving 9 bases between. CDR3 sequence: CASRPTFNYGYTF. CDR3 sequence (DNA): TGTGCCAGCAGGCCGACATTTAACTATGGCTACACCTTC.

The V gene is TRBV2, the J gene TRBJ2-2, with D maybe TRBD2 (6 bases). The CDR3 spans 16 residues. From germline, CDR1 is SNHLY and CDR2 FYNNEI. V dropped 7 bases and J dropped 5 bases, with 20 bases sitting between them. For the CDR3, the DNA is TGTGCCAGCACCTTGGACTTTGAGGCGGGAACCGGGGAGCTGTTTTTT. Protein: CASTLDFEAGTGELFF.